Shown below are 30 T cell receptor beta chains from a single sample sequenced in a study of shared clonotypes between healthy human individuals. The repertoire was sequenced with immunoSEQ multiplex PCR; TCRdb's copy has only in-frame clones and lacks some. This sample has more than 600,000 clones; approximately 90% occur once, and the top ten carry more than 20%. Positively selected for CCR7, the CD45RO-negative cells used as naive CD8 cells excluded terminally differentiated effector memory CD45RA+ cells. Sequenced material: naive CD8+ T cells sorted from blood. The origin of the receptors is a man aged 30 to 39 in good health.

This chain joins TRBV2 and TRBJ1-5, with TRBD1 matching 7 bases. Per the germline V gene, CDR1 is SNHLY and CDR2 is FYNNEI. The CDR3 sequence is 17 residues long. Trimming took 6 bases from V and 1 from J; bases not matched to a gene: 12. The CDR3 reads CASSWDSSLGSNQPQHF. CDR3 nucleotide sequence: TGTGCCAGCAGCTGGGACAGTAGCCTGGGGAGCAATCAGCCCCAGCATTTT.

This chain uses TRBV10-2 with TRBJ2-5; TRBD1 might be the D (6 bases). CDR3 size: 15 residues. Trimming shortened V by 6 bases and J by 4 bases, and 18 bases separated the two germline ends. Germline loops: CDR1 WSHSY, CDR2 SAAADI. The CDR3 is CASRTTGMRSETQYF. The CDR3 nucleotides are TGCGCCAGCAGGACAACAGGGATGAGGTCAGAGACCCAGTACTTC.

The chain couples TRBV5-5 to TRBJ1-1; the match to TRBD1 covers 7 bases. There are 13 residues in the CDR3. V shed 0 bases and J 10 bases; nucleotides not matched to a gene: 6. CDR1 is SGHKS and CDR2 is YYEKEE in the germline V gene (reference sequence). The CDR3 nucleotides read TGTGCCAGCAGCTTGGATATAGGGACAGTAGCTTTCTTT. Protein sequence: CASSLDIGTVAFF.

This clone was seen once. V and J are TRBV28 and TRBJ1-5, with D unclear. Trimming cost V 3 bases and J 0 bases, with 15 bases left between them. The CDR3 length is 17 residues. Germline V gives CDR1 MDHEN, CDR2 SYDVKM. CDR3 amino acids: CASSFETLADSNQPQHF. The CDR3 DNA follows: TGTGCCAGCAGTTTTGAGACACTTGCAGATAGCAATCAGCCCCAGCATTTT. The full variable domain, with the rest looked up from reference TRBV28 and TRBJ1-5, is DVKVTQSSRYLVKRTGEKVFLECVQDMDHENMFWYRQDPGLGLRLIYFSYDVKMKEKGDIPEGYSVSREKKERFSLILESASTNQTSMYLCASSFETLADSNQPQHFGDGTRLSIL.

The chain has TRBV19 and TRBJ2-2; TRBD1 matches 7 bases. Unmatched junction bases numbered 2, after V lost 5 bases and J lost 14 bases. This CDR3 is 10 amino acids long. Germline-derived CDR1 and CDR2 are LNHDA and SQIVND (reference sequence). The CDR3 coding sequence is TGTGCCAGTAGTGGGGACAGCCTGTTTTTT. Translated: CASSGDSLFF.

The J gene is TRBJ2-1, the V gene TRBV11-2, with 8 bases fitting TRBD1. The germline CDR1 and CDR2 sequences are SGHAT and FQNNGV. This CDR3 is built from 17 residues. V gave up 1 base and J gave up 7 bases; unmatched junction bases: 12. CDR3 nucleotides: TGTGCCAGCAGCTTAGGTTGGTCCAACAGGGGGGCTAATGAGCAGTTCTTC. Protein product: CASSLGWSNRGANEQFF.

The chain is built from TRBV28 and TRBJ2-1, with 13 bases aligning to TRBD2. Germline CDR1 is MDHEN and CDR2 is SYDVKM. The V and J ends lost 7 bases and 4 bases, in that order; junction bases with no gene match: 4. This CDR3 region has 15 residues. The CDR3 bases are TGTGCCAGCACCTCACTAGCGGGAGGGTACAATGAGCAGTTCTTC. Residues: CASTSLAGGYNEQFF.

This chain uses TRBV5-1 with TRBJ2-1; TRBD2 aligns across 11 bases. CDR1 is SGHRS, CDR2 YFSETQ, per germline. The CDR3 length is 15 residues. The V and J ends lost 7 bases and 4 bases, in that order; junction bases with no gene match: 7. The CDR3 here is CASGLGTSGYNEQFF. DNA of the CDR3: TGCGCCAGCGGCCTGGGGACTAGCGGTTACAATGAGCAGTTCTTC.

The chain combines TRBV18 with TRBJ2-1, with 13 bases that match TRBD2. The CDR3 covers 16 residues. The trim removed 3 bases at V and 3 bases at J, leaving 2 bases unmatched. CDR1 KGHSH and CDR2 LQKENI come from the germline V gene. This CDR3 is CASSPGTSGDYNEQFF. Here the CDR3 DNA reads TGTGCCAGCTCACCCGGGACTAGCGGGGACTACAATGAGCAGTTCTTC.

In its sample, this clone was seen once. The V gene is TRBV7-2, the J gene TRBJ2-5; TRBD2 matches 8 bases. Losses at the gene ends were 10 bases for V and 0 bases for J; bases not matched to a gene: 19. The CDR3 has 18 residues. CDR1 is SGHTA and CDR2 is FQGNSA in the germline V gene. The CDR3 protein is CATSGPSVAGGDQETQYF. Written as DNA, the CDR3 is TGTGCCACCTCGGGACCGAGCGTTGCGGGAGGAGACCAAGAGACCCAGTACTTC.

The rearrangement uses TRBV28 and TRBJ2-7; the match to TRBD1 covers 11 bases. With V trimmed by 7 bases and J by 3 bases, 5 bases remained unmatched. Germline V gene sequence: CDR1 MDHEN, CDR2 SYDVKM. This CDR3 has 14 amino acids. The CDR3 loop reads CASNAGTGGYEQYF. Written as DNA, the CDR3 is TGTGCCAGCAACGCCGGGACAGGGGGCTACGAGCAGTACTTC.

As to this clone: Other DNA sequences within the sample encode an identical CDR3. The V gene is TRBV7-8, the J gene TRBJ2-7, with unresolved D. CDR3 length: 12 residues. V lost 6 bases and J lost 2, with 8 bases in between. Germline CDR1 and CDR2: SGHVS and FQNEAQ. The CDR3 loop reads CASSPRAYEQYF. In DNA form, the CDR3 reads TGTGCCAGCAGTCCAAGGGCCTACGAGCAGTACTTC.

CDR3 amino acids: CASSHLSETQYF. CDR3 DNA sequence: TGTGCCAGCAGCCACCTATCAGAGACCCAGTACTTC. The chain joins TRBV7-9 to TRBJ2-5; unclear D gene. V lost 5 bases to trimming and J lost 4 bases, with 8 bases between them. Germline lookup yields CDR1 SEHNR and CDR2 FQNEAQ (reference sequence). This CDR3 spans 12 amino acids.

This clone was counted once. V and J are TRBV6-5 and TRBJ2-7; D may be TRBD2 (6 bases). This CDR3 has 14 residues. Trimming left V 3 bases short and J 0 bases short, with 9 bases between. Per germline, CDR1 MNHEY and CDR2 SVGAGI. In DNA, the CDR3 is TGTGCCAGCAGTTATAGGACTACCTCCTACGAGCAGTACTTC. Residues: CASSYRTTSYEQYF.

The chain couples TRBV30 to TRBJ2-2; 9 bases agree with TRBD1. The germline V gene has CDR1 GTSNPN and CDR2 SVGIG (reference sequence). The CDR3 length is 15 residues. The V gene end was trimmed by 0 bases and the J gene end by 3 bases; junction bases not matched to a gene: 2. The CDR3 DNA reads TGTGCCTGGAGTGTAGGGGACAGGGACACCGGGGAGCTGTTTTTT. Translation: CAWSVGDRDTGELFF.

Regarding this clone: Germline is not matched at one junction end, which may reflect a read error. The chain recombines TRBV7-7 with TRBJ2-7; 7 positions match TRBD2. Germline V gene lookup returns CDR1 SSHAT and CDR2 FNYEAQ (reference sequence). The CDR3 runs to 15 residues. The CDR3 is CASSLSLAESYEQYF. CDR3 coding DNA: TGTGCTAGCAGCTTATCGCTAGCGGAATCCTACGAGCAGTACTTC.

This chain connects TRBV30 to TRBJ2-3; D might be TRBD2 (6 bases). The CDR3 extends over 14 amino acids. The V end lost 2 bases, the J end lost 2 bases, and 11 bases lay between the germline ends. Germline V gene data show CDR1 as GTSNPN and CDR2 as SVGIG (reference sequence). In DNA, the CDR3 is TGTGCCTGGAGTAATAGCGGCCCCACAGATACGCAGTATTTT. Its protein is CAWSNSGPTDTQYF.

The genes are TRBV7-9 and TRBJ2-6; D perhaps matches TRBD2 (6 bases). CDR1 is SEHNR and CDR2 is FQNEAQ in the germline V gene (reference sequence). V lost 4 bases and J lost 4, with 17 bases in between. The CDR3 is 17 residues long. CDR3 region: CASSSARLGAGANVLTF. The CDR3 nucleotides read TGTGCCAGCAGCTCAGCCCGACTAGGGGCCGGGGCCAACGTCCTGACTTTC.

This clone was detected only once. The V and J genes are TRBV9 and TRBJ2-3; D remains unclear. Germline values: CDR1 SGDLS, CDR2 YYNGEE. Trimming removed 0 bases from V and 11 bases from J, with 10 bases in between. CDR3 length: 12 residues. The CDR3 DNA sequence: TGTGCCAGCAGCGTAGGTGAGAGTATGCAGTATTTT. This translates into CASSVGESMQYF.

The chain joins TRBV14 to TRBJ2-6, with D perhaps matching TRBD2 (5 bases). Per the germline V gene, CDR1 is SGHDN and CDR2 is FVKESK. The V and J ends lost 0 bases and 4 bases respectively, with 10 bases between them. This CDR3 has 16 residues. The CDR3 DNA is TGTGCCAGCAGCCAAGATCGGGGTTCCGGGGCCAACGTCCTGACTTTC. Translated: CASSQDRGSGANVLTF.

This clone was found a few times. In nucleotides, the CDR3 is TGTGCCAGCAGCCACGACTATACATCAACGTACGAGCAGTACTTC. It yields the protein CASSHDYTSTYEQYF. The chain employs TRBV14 and TRBJ2-7; D is perhaps TRBD2 (5 bases). The length of the CDR3 is 15 residues. CDR1 is SGHDN, CDR2 FVKESK, per germline. Between the trimmed V and J ends, which lost 3 bases and 4 bases, there was a span of 16 bases.

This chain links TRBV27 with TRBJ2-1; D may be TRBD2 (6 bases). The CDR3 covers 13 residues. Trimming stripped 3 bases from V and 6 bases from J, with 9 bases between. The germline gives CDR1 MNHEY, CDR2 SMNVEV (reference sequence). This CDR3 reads CASSFGGFNEQFF. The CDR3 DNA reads TGTGCCAGCAGTTTTGGAGGGTTCAATGAGCAGTTCTTC.

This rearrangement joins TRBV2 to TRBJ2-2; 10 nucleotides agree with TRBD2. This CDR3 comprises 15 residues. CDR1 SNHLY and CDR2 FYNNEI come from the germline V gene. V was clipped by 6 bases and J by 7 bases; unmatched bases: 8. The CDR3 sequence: CASSDLAGESGELFF. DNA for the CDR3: TGTGCCAGCAGCGACCTAGCGGGAGAGAGCGGGGAGCTGTTTTTT. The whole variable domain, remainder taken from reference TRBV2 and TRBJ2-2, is EPEVTQTPSHQVTQMGQEVILRCVPISNHLYFYWYRQILGQKVEFLVSFYNNEISEKSEIFDDQFSVERPDGSNFTLKIRSTKLEDSAMYFCASSDLAGESGELFFGEGSRLTVL.

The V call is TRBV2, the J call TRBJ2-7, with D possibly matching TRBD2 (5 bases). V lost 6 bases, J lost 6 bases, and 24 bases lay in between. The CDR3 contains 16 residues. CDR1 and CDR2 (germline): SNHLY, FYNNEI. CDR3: CASSGTLGGLLSEQYF. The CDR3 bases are TGTGCCAGCAGCGGAACCTTGGGCGGGCTACTGTCCGAGCAGTACTTC.

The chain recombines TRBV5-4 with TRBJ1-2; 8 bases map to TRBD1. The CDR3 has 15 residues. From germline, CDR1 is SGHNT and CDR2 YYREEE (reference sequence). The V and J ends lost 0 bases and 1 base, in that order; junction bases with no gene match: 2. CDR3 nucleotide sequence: TGTGCCAGCAGCTTGGGTGGGACAGGTAACTATGGCTACACCTTC. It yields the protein CASSLGGTGNYGYTF. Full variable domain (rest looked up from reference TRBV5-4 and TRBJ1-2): ETGVTQSPTHLIKTRGQQVTLRCSSQSGHNTVSWYQQALGQGPQFIFQYYREEENGRGNFPPRFSGLQFPNYSSELNVNALELDDSALYLCASSLGGTGNYGYTFGSGTRLTVV.

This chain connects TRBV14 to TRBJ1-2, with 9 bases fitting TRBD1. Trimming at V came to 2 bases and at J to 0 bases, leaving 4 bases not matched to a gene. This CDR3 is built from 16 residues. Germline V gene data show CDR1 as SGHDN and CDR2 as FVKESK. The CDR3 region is CASSQRTGDTNYGYTF. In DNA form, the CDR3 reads TGTGCCAGCAGCCAACGGACAGGGGATACTAACTATGGCTACACCTTC.

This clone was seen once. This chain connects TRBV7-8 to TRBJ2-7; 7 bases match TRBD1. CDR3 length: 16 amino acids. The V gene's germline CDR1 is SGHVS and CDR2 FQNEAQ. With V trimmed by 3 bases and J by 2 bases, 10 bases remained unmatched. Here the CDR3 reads CASSFNAGTVTYEQYF. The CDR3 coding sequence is TGTGCCAGCAGCTTCAACGCCGGGACAGTGACCTACGAGCAGTACTTC.

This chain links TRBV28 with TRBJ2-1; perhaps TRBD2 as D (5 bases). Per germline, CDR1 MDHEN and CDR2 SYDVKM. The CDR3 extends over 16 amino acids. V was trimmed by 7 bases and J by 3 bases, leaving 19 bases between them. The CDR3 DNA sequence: TGTGCCAGCACCTCCTCAATGGGAGCGCTCTACAATGAGCAGTTCTTC. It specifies CASTSSMGALYNEQFF.

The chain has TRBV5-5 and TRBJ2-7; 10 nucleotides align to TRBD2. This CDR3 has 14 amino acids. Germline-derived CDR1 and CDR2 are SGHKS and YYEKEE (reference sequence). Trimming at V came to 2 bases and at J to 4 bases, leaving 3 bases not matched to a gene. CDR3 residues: CASSFTSGAYEQYF. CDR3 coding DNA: TGTGCCAGCAGCTTTACTAGCGGGGCGTACGAGCAGTACTTC.

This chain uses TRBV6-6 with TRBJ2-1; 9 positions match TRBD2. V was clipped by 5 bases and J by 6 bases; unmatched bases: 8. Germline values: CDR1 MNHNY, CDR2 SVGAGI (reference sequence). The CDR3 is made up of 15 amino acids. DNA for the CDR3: TGTGCCAGCAGTCAGGCTAGCGGGACCCTCAATGAGCAGTTCTTC. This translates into CASSQASGTLNEQFF.